What follows is one T cell receptor beta chain and its context. Its antigen is as yet unknown. Germline V CDR1 and CDR2: SGHRS, YFSETQ. The CDR3 loop spans 17 amino acids. After removal of 5 bases from V and 5 bases from J, the junction contained 11 bases not matched to a gene. TCR templates, about 100,000 per sample, were assayed. Sequencing was performed with immunoSEQ multiplex PCR; in TCRdb, only in-frame clones are kept and a portion is missing. Among more than 85,000 clones listed, just over 90% were seen once. The sample belongs to a study of siplizumab effects on memory and regulatory T cells. Study-wide results and caveats: Roughly 75-95% of proliferating clones (CD4+ or CD8+) could not be assigned a naive or memory phenotype. A minor fraction of alloreactive clones, and no more, mapped to unstimulated subsets.

The TCR was taken from a human donor in good health. This chain uses TRBV5-1 with TRBJ2-2; 11 nucleotides match TRBD1. Sequencing was performed on Tregs sorted from blood. In nucleotides, the CDR3 is TGCGCCAGCAGTACACCCCCAGGGACAGGGGGTACCGGGGAGCTGTTTTTT. The encoded protein is CASSTPPGTGGTGELFF.